This TCR beta chain was obtained from a study of siplizumab effects on memory and regulatory T cells. Findings and caveats of the study: No functional test confirmed suppression by proliferating siplizumab-culture Tregs.

Concerning this clone: Its antigen remains unidentified.

Assays captured roughly 9.3 x 10^4 TCR templates per sample. Sequencing was performed with immunoSEQ multiplex PCR; in TCRdb, only in-frame clones are kept and a portion is missing. Of some 100,000 clones listed, approximately 97% were seen once; the top ten hold less than 0.035%. The germline V and J ends were trimmed by 1 base and 0 bases, with 12 bases remaining between them. The CDR3 extends over 16 amino acids. Looked up from germline, CDR1 is SGHVS and CDR2 is FQNEAQ. This receptor was identified in a human donor in good health. The chain links TRBV7-8 to TRBJ1-1, with D uncertain. The material sequenced was naive CD4+ T cells sorted from blood. The CDR3 DNA sequence: TGTGCCAGCAGCTTAGGCTATGTGTACGTGAACACTGAAGCTTTCTTT. This encodes CASSLGYVYVNTEAFF. Variable domain in full (rest from reference TRBV7-8 and TRBJ1-1): GAGVSQSPRYKVAKRGQDVALRCDPISGHVSLFWYQQALGQGPEFLTYFQNEAQLDKSGLPSDRFFAERPEGSVSTLKIQRTQQEDSAVYLCASSLGYVYVNTEAFFGQGTRLTVV.